This T cell receptor (beta chain) came from a study of cytomegalovirus exposure and HLA in healthy donors. Study findings and constraints: TCR beta chains numbering more than 150 were designated cytomegalovirus-associated. When presence/absence was analysed, sequencing depth was taken to be roughly uniform across donors. Earlier analysis yielded a pattern in which most TCR beta V segments were productive about 87% or about 30% of the time.

Worth noting for this clone: What it binds is unknown.

The PCR contained 60 Vbeta and 13 Jbeta primers. The assay was immunoSEQ multiplex PCR, and TCRdb's table has in-frame clones only and misses some. The data contain around 100,000 clones, 70% to 75% of them singletons. The V gene's germline CDR1 is MDHEN and CDR2 SYDVKM. Trimming took off 7 bases at V and 2 bases at J, with 13 bases between the two ends. The CDR3 covers 14 residues. This receptor was identified in a young woman in good health and CMV-seropositive. Sequenced: PBMCs. The chain is built from TRBV28 and TRBJ2-3; D remains unclear. This chain's CDR3 is CASTPKRVTDTQYF. The DNA of the CDR3 is TGTGCCAGCACCCCAAAGCGTGTCACAGATACGCAGTATTTT.